These 13 T cell receptor beta chains share one sample of origin, sequenced in a study of cytomegalovirus exposure and HLA in healthy donors. PCR amplification relied on 60 Vbeta primers (plus 13 Jbeta primers). The repertoire was sequenced with immunoSEQ multiplex PCR; TCRdb's copy has only in-frame clones and lacks some. This table has about 82,000 clones, over 75% appearing once. The sample taken for sequencing was PBMCs. The origin of the receptors is a middle-aged man in good health and CMV-seronegative.

The table lists this clone with a count of one. CDR3 sequence (DNA): TGTGCCAGTAGTACAGCGTATGGCTACACCTTC. Translated, it gives CASSTAYGYTF. This chain joins TRBV19 and TRBJ1-2; D gene unclear. V was cut by 4 bases and J by 5 bases, with 5 bases left in between. Germline CDR1 and CDR2: LNHDA and SQIVND (reference sequence). This CDR3 is built from 11 residues.

Here the CDR3 DNA reads TGTGCCAGCAGCTTATCGGCGGGAAGCTCCTACAATGAGCAGTTCTTC. It encodes CASSLSAGSSYNEQFF. The chain carries TRBV7-6 and TRBJ2-1, with D tentatively TRBD2 (6 bases). Trimming pared 2 bases from V and 0 bases from J, leaving 11 bases between. The CDR3 sequence is 16 residues long. Germline V CDR1 and CDR2: SGHVS, FNYEAQ.

This clone is medium-sized in the sample. The chain has TRBV12-2 and TRBJ2-6; the table's D call TRBD2 went unverified against the DNA. TRBV12-2 counts as a pseudogene. This CDR3 is 20 amino acids long. CDR3 sequence reads: CASRLAWDWDLISGANVLTF. In nucleotides, the CDR3 is TGTGCAAGTCGCTTAGCTTGGGACTGGGACCTTATCTCTGGGGCCAACGTCCTGACTTTC.

The table lists this clone with a count of one. The chain recombines TRBV12-2 with TRBJ1-5; TRBD1, the D gene given by the table, was not confirmed from the DNA. TRBV12-2 constitutes a pseudogene. This CDR3 spans 17 amino acids. In DNA form, the CDR3 reads TGTGCAAGTCGCTTGCCTAGGGGCTGGGGCCCCAATCAGCCCCAGCATTTT. It specifies CASRLPRGWGPNQPQHF.

This chain links TRBV9 with TRBJ1-4, with a weak D call TRBD1 (6 bases). Trimming left V 0 bases short and J 4 bases short, with 16 bases between. CDR3 length: 17 residues. Germline V gives CDR1 SGDLS, CDR2 YYNGEE. The CDR3 region is CASSVGGLDSRNEKLFF. DNA for the CDR3: TGTGCCAGCAGCGTAGGGGGTCTGGACAGCCGTAATGAAAAACTGTTTTTT.

The chain couples TRBV5-8 to TRBJ1-5; 8 positions agree with TRBD1. The J segment lost 5 bases and the V segment lost 0 bases, leaving 4 bases of the junction unmatched. The CDR3 is 15 residues long. CDR1 is SGHTS, CDR2 YDEGEE, per germline. This CDR3 is CASSLEQGGHQPQHF. The CDR3 DNA follows: TGTGCCAGCAGCTTGGAACAGGGGGGACATCAGCCCCAGCATTTT.

V and J are TRBV27 and TRBJ2-5, with TRBD1 matching over 7 bases. The CDR3 length is 14 residues. Germline CDR1 is MNHEY and CDR2 is SMNVEV (reference sequence). V trimming: 4 bases; J trimming: 6 bases; junction bases outside the gene matches: 8. The CDR3 here is CASSSYQGVQTQYF. As DNA, the CDR3 is TGTGCCAGCAGTTCCTACCAGGGGGTCCAGACCCAGTACTTC.

The J gene is TRBJ2-1, the V gene TRBV7-3, with 12 positions matching TRBD2. The germline CDR1 and CDR2 sequences are SGHTA and FQGTGA. The CDR3 totals 14 residues. Trimming took 8 bases from V and 5 from J; bases not matched to a gene: 4. The CDR3 is CASGTSGLDNEQFF. The CDR3, as DNA: TGTGCCAGCGGGACTAGCGGGCTAGACAATGAGCAGTTCTTC. The whole variable domain, remainder taken from reference TRBV7-3 and TRBJ2-1, is GAGVSQTPSNKVTEKGKYVELRCDPISGHTALYWYRQSLGQGPEFLIYFQGTGAADDSGLPNDRFFAVRPEGSVSTLKIQRTERGDSAVYLCASGTSGLDNEQFFGPGTRLTVL.

The chain is built from TRBV12-5 and TRBJ2-1, with 11 nucleotides matching TRBD1. J lost 4 bases, V lost 6 bases, and 5 bases had no gene match. CDR1 and CDR2 (germline): LGHNT, FRNRAP. The CDR3 contains 15 residues. CDR3 DNA: TGTGCTAGTGGCCCGGGACAGGGGGAGTACAATGAGCAGTTCTTC. This gives the protein CASGPGQGEYNEQFF.

The genes are TRBV28 and TRBJ2-7; D perhaps matches TRBD2 (6 bases). V lost 6 bases to trimming and J lost 0 bases, with 21 bases between them. The CDR3 loop spans 17 amino acids. Germline assignment: CDR1 MDHEN and CDR2 SYDVKM. The chain's CDR3 is CASRTKAGHYSSYEQYF. The CDR3 region has the DNA TGTGCCAGCAGAACAAAAGCGGGTCACTACAGCTCCTACGAGCAGTACTTC.

The V call is TRBV9, the J call TRBJ2-7; D remains ambiguous. V lost 2 bases to trimming and J lost 3 bases, with 15 bases between them. CDR1 and CDR2 (germline): SGDLS, YYNGEE. This CDR3 is built from 15 residues. This CDR3 reads CASSVDPRQHYEQYF. The DNA for the CDR3 is TGTGCCAGCAGCGTCGACCCCCGACAACACTACGAGCAGTACTTC.

This clone was picked up a small number of times. The genes are TRBV6-1 and TRBJ1-2; D may be TRBD1 (6 bases). The germline V and J ends were trimmed by 2 bases and 5 bases, with 15 bases remaining between them. The V gene's germline CDR1 is MNHNS and CDR2 SASEGT. The CDR3 is 15 residues long. This CDR3 is CASSEYQGRNYGYTF. In DNA form, the CDR3 reads TGTGCCAGCAGTGAATATCAGGGGAGAAATTATGGCTACACCTTC.

This clone turned up a few times. The V and J genes are TRBV4-2 and TRBJ2-2, with TRBD2 matching over 7 bases. CDR1 is LGHNA, CDR2 YNFKEQ, per germline. J was trimmed by 2 bases and V by 3 bases; bases with no gene match: 6. The CDR3 consists of 16 residues. CDR3 in DNA: TGTGCCAGCAGCCAGGGGGGAGCGGGAAACACCGGGGAGCTGTTTTTT. The encoded protein is CASSQGGAGNTGELFF.